The subject of this entry is one T cell receptor (beta chain). The data derive from a study of blood T cell repertoires in COVID-19. Whole-study context: The United States, Italy and Spain were the sources of the acute and convalescent COVID-19 samples. Nucleic acid was either cDNA or gDNA, and it came from T cells, B-cell-depleted T cells, or PBMCs.

Original handling: For nucleated cells, counts were estimated from reference gene primer amplification. TCRdb's copy holds only in-frame clones and misses some; the assay was immunoSEQ multiplex PCR. V and J calls plus clone size are reproduced from that table; the DNA served to infer D and trimming. Of 100,000 to 120,000 clones in the sample, 88% were seen once. The CDR3 is 17 residues long. Germline V gene data show CDR1 as MNHEY and CDR2 as SMNVEV (reference sequence). The germline V and J ends were trimmed by 7 bases and 2 bases, with 22 bases remaining between them. The sequenced material came from peripheral blood. The receptor comes from a woman in her forties or fifties with acute or convalescent COVID-19. This chain connects TRBV27 to TRBJ2-3, with TRBD1 as a possible D gene (6 bases). CDR3 in DNA: TGTGCCAGCACCCGACTGCCGGGACACAGAATCACAGATACGCAGTATTTT. Translating it yields CASTRLPGHRITDTQYF.